Listed below are T cell receptor beta chains from one sample, sequenced in a study of OX40 agonist ivuxolimab in advanced cancers. Data came from immunoSEQ multiplex PCR; TCRdb stores just in-frame clones and leaves some out. The sample includes more than 6,500 clones, around 73% of them seen just once. This sample comprised CD4+ or CD8+ T cells sorted from blood, obtained in a trial of the OX40 agonist ivuxolimab. The receptors originated from an adult with an advanced solid tumor such as melanoma, head and neck, liver or kidney cancer. CDR3s include the opening cysteine and the closing phenylalanine or tryptophan. A D gene is named only where the DNA matches it firmly. Not every row has a clone size; where given, it reads once, few, many or a size class.

d_call clone_size j_call v_call cdr3_nt cdr3_aa
NA NA TRBJ2-5 TRBV7-9 TGTGCCAGCAGCTTCGACGGTCAAGAGACCCAGTACTTC CASSFDGQETQYF
TRBD1 few TRBJ1-4 TRBV4-3 TGCGCCAGCAGCCAAACGACAGGGGCTAATGAAAAACTGTTTTTT CASSQTTGANEKLFF
NA medium-sized TRBJ1-2 TRBV27 TGTGCCAGCAGTTTGGGCCGACTCCAGGGTGTGGGAGGCTACACCTTC CASSLGRLQGVGGYTF
NA NA TRBJ2-3 TRBV5-6 TGTGCCAGCAGCCCGGGACAAATGATAGATACGCAGTATTTT CASSPGQMIDTQYF
TRBD2 few TRBJ2-2 TRBV9 TGTGCCAGCAGCGGCGGGACTAGCGGGGCCGGGGAGCTGTTTTTT CASSGGTSGAGELFF
TRBD1 many TRBJ1-2 TRBV5-1 TGCGCCAGCAGCTTAAAGACAGGGGACTATGGCTACACCTTC CASSLKTGDYGYTF
TRBD2 NA TRBJ2-5 TRBV7-2 TGTGCCAGCAGCTTGCGGGGGGACATAAGTTTCCAAGAGACCCAGTACTTC CASSLRGDISFQETQYF
TRBD2 NA TRBJ2-7 TRBV4-2 TGTGCCAGCAGCCAAGAGGAGTTCGGGGGAGGGACCTACGAGCAGTACTTC CASSQEEFGGGTYEQYF
NA NA TRBJ1-1 TRBV5-1 TGCGCCAGCAGCGCAGGACAGTTGAACACTGAAGCTTTCTTT CASSAGQLNTEAFF
TRBD1 NA TRBJ1-3 TRBV13 TGTGCCAGCAGCTACGGGACAGGGGCTGGAAACACCATATATTTT CASSYGTGAGNTIYF
NA NA TRBJ2-7 TRBV19 TGTGCCAGTAGTATAGGATTCTACAGGGTTCCAGCCTACGAGCAGTACTTC CASSIGFYRVPAYEQYF
NA NA TRBJ2-5 TRBV4-3 TGCGCCAGCAGCCAAGAAGGCTGGGAGACCCAGTACTTC CASSQEGWETQYF
NA NA TRBJ2-5 TRBV4-3 TGCGCCAGCAGCAAAAGGGTGGGCGGGGAGACCCAGTACTTC CASSKRVGGETQYF
TRBD1 NA TRBJ1-2 TRBV7-2 TGTGCCAGCAGCCTTTCCGGGACAGTCTATGGCTACACCTTC CASSLSGTVYGYTF
TRBD1 NA TRBJ2-1 TRBV18 TGTGCCAGCTCACCACTGGACAGGGGGATAACCTACAATGAGCAGTTCTTC CASSPLDRGITYNEQFF
NA few TRBJ1-5 TRBV6-1 TGTGCCAGCAGTTTAGCCGCGAGACGGCCCCAGCATTTT CASSLAARRPQHF
NA once TRBJ1-5 TRBV28 TGTGCCAGCAGCCTTCGGGATTTTACGCCCCAGCATTTT CASSLRDFTPQHF